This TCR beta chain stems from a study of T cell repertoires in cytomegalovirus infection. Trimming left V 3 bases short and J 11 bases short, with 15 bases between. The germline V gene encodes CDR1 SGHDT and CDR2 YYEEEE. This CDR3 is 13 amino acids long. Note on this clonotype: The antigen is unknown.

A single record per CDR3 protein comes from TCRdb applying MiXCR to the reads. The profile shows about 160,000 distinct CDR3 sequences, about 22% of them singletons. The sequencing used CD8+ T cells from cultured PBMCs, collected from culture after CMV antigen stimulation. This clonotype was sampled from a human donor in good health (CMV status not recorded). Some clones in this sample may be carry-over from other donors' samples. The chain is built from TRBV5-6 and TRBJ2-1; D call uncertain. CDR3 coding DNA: TGTGCCAGCAGCTCCACTGCCAGTGCCCAGCAGTTCTTC. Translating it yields CASSSTASAQQFF.